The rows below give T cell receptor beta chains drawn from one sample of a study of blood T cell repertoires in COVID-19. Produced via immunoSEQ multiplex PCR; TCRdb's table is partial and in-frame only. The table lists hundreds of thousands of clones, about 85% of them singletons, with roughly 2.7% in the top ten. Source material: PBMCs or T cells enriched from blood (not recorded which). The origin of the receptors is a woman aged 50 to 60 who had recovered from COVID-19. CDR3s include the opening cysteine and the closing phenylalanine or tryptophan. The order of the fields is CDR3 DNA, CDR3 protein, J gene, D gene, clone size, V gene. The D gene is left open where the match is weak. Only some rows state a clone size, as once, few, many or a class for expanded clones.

cdr3_nt: TGTGCCTGGAGTGAGGGGGCCGCTGAAGCTTTCTTT
cdr3_aa: CAWSEGAAEAFF
j_call: TRBJ1-1
d_call: TRBD1
clone_size: many
v_call: TRBV30

cdr3_nt: TGTGCCAGCAGGAGAGCAGGGGGTACGAACACTGAAGCTTTCTTT
cdr3_aa: CASRRAGGTNTEAFF
j_call: TRBJ1-1
d_call: TRBD1
clone_size: few
v_call: TRBV7-8

cdr3_nt: TGTGCCAGCAGACACAGGGTGGGGAACACTGAAGCTTTCTTT
cdr3_aa: CASRHRVGNTEAFF
j_call: TRBJ1-1
d_call: -
clone_size: -
v_call: TRBV2

cdr3_nt: TGTGCCTGGAGTACTCCAGGACAGGGATTAGGTCAGCCCCAGCATTTT
cdr3_aa: CAWSTPGQGLGQPQHF
j_call: TRBJ1-5
d_call: TRBD1
clone_size: -
v_call: TRBV30

cdr3_nt: TGTGCCAGCACCGGAGAGGTTGGACAGCTGTTTTTT
cdr3_aa: CASTGEVGQLFF
j_call: TRBJ1-4
d_call: -
clone_size: -
v_call: TRBV28

cdr3_nt: TGTGCCAGCAGCTCCACCGCGGTTGGAAACACCATATATTTT
cdr3_aa: CASSSTAVGNTIYF
j_call: TRBJ1-3
d_call: -
clone_size: -
v_call: TRBV11-2

cdr3_nt: TGCGCCAGCAGCCGGTTTTCTATGGAGGCAACTAATGAAAAACTGTTTTTT
cdr3_aa: CASSRFSMEATNEKLFF
j_call: TRBJ1-4
d_call: -
clone_size: few
v_call: TRBV4-1

cdr3_nt: TGTGCCAGTAGTAGGACAGGTTCAAATCAGCCCCAGCATTTT
cdr3_aa: CASSRTGSNQPQHF
j_call: TRBJ1-5
d_call: TRBD1
clone_size: -
v_call: TRBV19

cdr3_nt: TGCGCCAGCAGCTTGGATAAATATGGCTACACCTTC
cdr3_aa: CASSLDKYGYTF
j_call: TRBJ1-2
d_call: -
clone_size: -
v_call: TRBV5-1

cdr3_nt: TGTGCCAGCAGCTTTACAGGGTCCTACGAGCAGTACTTC
cdr3_aa: CASSFTGSYEQYF
j_call: TRBJ2-7
d_call: -
clone_size: few
v_call: TRBV7-6

cdr3_nt: TGTGCCTGGAGTCGTCCTAGCGGGGGGGCCAGGGATACGCAGTATTTT
cdr3_aa: CAWSRPSGGARDTQYF
j_call: TRBJ2-3
d_call: TRBD2
clone_size: -
v_call: TRBV30